This TCR beta chain was sequenced for a study of blood T cell repertoires in COVID-19 (dated by TCRdb to the early 2020s). In terms of the full investigation: Samples from collaborators originated in the United States, Italy and Spain and spanned both the acute and convalescent phases of COVID-19. A freely available public database, intended as a resource for researchers studying the immune response to SARS-CoV-2, is where the repertoires were released. The samples were drawn from the first 160 participants of the ongoing ImmuneRACE study and from 950 to 1,500 subjects provided by 6 global collaborators. HLA class I and class II types, where available, came from metadata supplied by the sample provider rather than from assay-based typing. The material from the prospective study consisted of cDNA or gDNA derived from T cells, B-cell-depleted T cells, or PBMCs. Deeply sampled blood TCRbeta repertoires from subjects exposed to, actively infected with, or recovered from COVID-19 were included in the dataset. Sample metadata almost always included a de-identified subject ID, COVID-19 status, age in years and sex.

Findings and caveats that apply to the study as a whole: Clinical and demographic metadata were provided uncurated, with the amount varying by source and participant.

In the case of this clone: Its antigen has not been determined. No base quality values were provided; no much bigger clone lies one nucleotide off.

The immunoSEQ Assay, a bias-controlled multiplex PCR, was used to amplify TCRbeta CDR3 regions from genomic DNA. Under the source paper's analysis protocol: Within the assay, amplification of reference gene primers was used to estimate how many nucleated cells each sample contained. To quantify the absolute abundance of each unique TCRbeta CDR3 rearrangement, sequence reads were collapsed and filtered. For each sample, productive Simpson clonality was calculated as the square root of Simpson's diversity index across productive rearrangements. TCRdb holds this immuneACCESS table with in-frame rearrangements only. Some clones are missing; in checked studies, unresolved V genes explain under half, and the rest has no known cause. The D gene and trimming were derived from the DNA, and the V and J assignments and clone size from that table. This sample has some 110,000 clones in its table, and more than 75% of those were observed once. About 5.4% of the sample rests with the top ten.

The collaborating institutions used their own protocols to collect whole blood in K2EDTA tubes. Collaborator samples were shipped for TCRbeta analysis as frozen whole blood, isolated PBMCs, or DNA extracted from either sample type. CDR3 length: 15 amino acids, cysteine to phenylalanine. Only CDR3 DNA is held: 45 bases, read in frame from base 1. V is clipped by 4 bases and J by 0 bases, and the sequence between their germline boundaries is 12 bases long. CDR1 and CDR2 (MNHEY, SMNVEV) derive from the germline V gene (reference sequence). The clonotype comes from a human donor in a cohort sampled during active COVID-19. The chain is encoded by TRBV27 joined to TRBJ2-5; TRBD1 is a possible D gene, resting on 6 matching bases. The sequencing input was peripheral blood. The CDR3 region: CASSYSGTNQETQYF. The sequence in DNA is TGTGCCAGCAGTTACTCCGGGACAAACCAAGAGACCCAGTACTTC.